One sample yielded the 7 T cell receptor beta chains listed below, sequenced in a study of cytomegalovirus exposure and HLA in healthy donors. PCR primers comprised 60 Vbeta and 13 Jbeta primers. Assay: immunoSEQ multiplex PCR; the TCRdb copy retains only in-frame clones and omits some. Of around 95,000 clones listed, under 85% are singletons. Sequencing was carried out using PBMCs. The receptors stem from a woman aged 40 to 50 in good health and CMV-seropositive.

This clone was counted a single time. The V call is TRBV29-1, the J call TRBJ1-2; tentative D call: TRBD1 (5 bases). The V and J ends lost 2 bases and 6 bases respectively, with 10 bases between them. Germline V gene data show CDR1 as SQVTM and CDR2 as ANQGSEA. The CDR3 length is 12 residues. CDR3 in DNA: TGCAGCGTTGAAACGTCAGGGAATGGCTACACCTTC. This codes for CSVETSGNGYTF. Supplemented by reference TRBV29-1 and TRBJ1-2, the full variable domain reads SAVISQKPSRDICQRGTSLTIQCQVDSQVTMMFWYRQQPGQSLTLIATANQGSEATYESGFVIDKFPISRPNLTFSTLTVSNMSPEDSSIYLCSVETSGNGYTFGSGTRLTVV.

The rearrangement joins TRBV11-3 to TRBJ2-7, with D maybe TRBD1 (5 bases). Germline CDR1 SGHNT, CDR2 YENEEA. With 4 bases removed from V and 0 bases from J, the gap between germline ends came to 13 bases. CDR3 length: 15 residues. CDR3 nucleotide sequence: TGTGCCAGCAGCTCCGACAGTACTTCCTCCTACGAGCAGTACTTC. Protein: CASSSDSTSSYEQYF. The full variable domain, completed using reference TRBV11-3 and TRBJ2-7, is EAGVVQSPRYKIIEKKQPVAFWCNPISGHNTLYWYLQNLGQGPELLIRYENEEAVDDSQLPKDRFSAERLKGVDSTLKIQPAELGDSAVYLCASSSDSTSSYEQYFGPGTRLTVT.

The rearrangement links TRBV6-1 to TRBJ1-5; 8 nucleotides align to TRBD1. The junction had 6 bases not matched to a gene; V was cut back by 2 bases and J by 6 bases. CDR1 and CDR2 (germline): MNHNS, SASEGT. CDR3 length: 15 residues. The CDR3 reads CASSERTGHSQPQHF. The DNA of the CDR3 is TGTGCCAGCAGTGAACGGACAGGGCATAGTCAGCCCCAGCATTTT.

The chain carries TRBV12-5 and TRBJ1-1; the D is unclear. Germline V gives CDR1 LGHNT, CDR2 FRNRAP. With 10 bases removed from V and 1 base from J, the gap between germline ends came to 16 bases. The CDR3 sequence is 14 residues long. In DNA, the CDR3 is TGTGCTACCTGTTACTGGAGGCGGAACACTGAAGCTTTCTTT. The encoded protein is CATCYWRRNTEAFF.

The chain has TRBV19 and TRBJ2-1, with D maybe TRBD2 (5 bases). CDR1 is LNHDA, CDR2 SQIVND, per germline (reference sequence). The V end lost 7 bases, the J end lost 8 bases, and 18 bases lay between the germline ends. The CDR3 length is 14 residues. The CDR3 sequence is CASKRSVTADEQFF. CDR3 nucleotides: TGTGCCAGTAAGCGGAGCGTCACGGCGGATGAGCAGTTCTTC. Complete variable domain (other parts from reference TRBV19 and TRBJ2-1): DGGITQSPKYLFRKEGQNVTLSCEQNLNHDAMYWYRQDPGQGLRLIYYSQIVNDFQKGDIAEGYSVSREKKESFPLTVTSAQKNPTAFYLCASKRSVTADEQFFGPGTRLTVL.

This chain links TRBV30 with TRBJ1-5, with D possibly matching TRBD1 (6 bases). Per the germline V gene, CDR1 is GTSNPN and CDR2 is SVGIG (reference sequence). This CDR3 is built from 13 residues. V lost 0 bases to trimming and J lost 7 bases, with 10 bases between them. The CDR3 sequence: CAWSVGGLQPQHF. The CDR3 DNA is TGTGCCTGGAGTGTAGGGGGACTACAGCCCCAGCATTTT.

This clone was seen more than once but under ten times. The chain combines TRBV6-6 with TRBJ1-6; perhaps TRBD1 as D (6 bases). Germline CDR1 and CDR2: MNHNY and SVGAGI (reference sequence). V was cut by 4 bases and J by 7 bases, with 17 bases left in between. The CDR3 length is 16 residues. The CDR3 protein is CASSSGPPGTNSPLHF. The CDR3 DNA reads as TGTGCCAGCAGTTCGGGCCCTCCCGGGACAAATTCACCCCTCCACTTT.